Below are 31 T cell receptor beta chains sequenced from a single sample in a study of T-cell memory formation after mild COVID-19. TCRdb analysed the 5' RACE reads with MiXCR anew, one entry per CDR3 protein. The data hold 210,000 or so distinct CDR3 sequences, with 10% observed a single time. Material: PBMCs or a T cell subset sorted from them (not recorded which). These TCRs come from a man in his late teens or twenties who had mild COVID-19 (a few samples of this study predate the infection). Cell type and time point are not known.

The chain is built from TRBV4-3 and TRBJ1-3; D remains unclear. CDR1 and CDR2 from the germline V gene are LGHNA and YSLEER. CDR3 length: 16 residues. Trimming shortened V by 0 bases and J by 2 bases, and 11 bases separated the two germline ends. The CDR3 reads CASSQDRYGAGNTIYF. The CDR3 nucleotides read TGCGCCAGCAGCCAAGATAGGTACGGGGCTGGAAACACCATATATTTT.

The chain has TRBV20-1 and TRBJ1-5; TRBD1 aligns across 8 bases. CDR1 and CDR2 (germline): DFQATT, SNEGSKA (reference sequence). After removal of 3 bases from V and 7 bases from J, the junction contained 14 bases not matched to a gene. The CDR3 has 16 residues. The CDR3 DNA sequence: TGCAGTGCTAGGCTTCGATCAGGGGGCGCGGGACAGCCCCAGCATTTT. This codes for CSARLRSGGAGQPQHF.

This clonotype was seen a handful of times. The V and J genes are TRBV7-2 and TRBJ1-4, with no clear D. This CDR3 spans 13 amino acids. In germline, CDR1 is SGHTA, CDR2 FQGNSA. Trimming left V 3 bases short and J 5 bases short, with 7 bases between. CDR3 amino acids: CASSFGLNEKLFF. In DNA, the CDR3 is TGTGCCAGCAGCTTTGGGCTCAATGAAAAACTGTTTTTT.

This clonotype was observed a handful of times. V and J are TRBV30 and TRBJ2-1, with a weak D call TRBD1 (6 bases). This CDR3 spans 16 amino acids. Trimming left V 1 base short and J 0 bases short, with 13 bases between. Germline CDR1 is GTSNPN and CDR2 is SVGIG (reference sequence). CDR3 region: CAWSAYTGFSYNEQFF. CDR3 coding DNA: TGTGCCTGGAGTGCTTACACAGGGTTCTCCTACAATGAGCAGTTCTTC.

This clonotype has only a few counts. This sequence joins TRBV7-2 and TRBJ2-1; 9 bases match TRBD1. Germline V gives CDR1 SGHTA, CDR2 FQGNSA. V lost 5 bases to trimming and J lost 8 bases; unmatched junction nucleotides: 10. This CDR3 has 15 residues. The CDR3 DNA is TGTGCCAGCAGCCTAAGAGGACAGGGGCGGGATGAGCAGTTCTTC. The encoded protein is CASSLRGQGRDEQFF.

The V call is TRBV7-2, the J call TRBJ2-7; weak D call: TRBD1 (5 bases). Germline V gene data show CDR1 as SGHTA and CDR2 as FQGNSA. The CDR3 is 15 amino acids. Trimming cost V 1 base and J 4 bases, with 14 bases left between them. CDR3 DNA sequence: TGTGCCAGCAGCTTAGTCTCAGGGTCGCTGTACGAGCAGTACTTC. The encoded protein is CASSLVSGSLYEQYF.

CDR3 region: CSAKGGNTGELFF. The CDR3 bases are TGCAGTGCTAAAGGGGGAAACACCGGGGAGCTGTTTTTT. This chain joins TRBV20-1 and TRBJ2-2, with a weak D call TRBD1 (6 bases). Trimming stripped 4 bases from V and 2 bases from J, with 8 bases between. This CDR3 has 13 amino acids. Germline values: CDR1 DFQATT, CDR2 SNEGSKA (reference sequence).

This clonotype was seen more than once but under ten times. The chain carries TRBV7-9 and TRBJ1-1; D not resolved. The CDR3 contains 12 residues. Germline V lookup: CDR1 SEHNR, CDR2 FQNEAQ (reference sequence). Trimming took 3 bases from V and 3 from J, leaving 5 bases between them. CDR3 sequence: CASSLSDTEAFF. CDR3 nucleotides: TGTGCCAGCAGCTTGTCCGACACTGAAGCTTTCTTT.

J is TRBJ1-1 and V is TRBV5-1; weak D call: TRBD1 (5 bases). This CDR3 region has 14 residues. Deletions cut 5 bases from V and 6 bases from J, with 17 bases between. Germline CDR1 and CDR2: SGHRS and YFSETQ. The CDR3: CASSRDVGGSEAFF. CDR3 DNA: TGCGCCAGCAGTCGTGACGTCGGGGGATCTGAAGCTTTCTTT.

In this sample, this clonotype turned up many times. The chain couples TRBV7-9 to TRBJ1-1; D is uncertain. CDR3 length: 13 residues. Per the germline V gene, CDR1 is SEHNR and CDR2 is FQNEAQ (reference sequence). Deletions cut 4 bases from V and 1 base from J, with 7 bases between. The CDR3 here is CASSSLSNTEAFF. In DNA form, the CDR3 reads TGTGCCAGCAGCTCCCTCTCGAACACTGAAGCTTTCTTT.

This clonotype was found a few times. This rearrangement joins TRBV9 to TRBJ2-7; D remains ambiguous. Germline V lookup: CDR1 SGDLS, CDR2 YYNGEE. CDR3 length: 15 amino acids. V was shortened by 0 bases and J by 2 bases, with 12 bases between the two germline ends. The CDR3 spells CASSVGPRLAYEQYF. The DNA for the CDR3 is TGTGCCAGCAGCGTAGGACCCCGGTTAGCCTACGAGCAGTACTTC.

The CDR3: CASSPDRDPMNTEAFF. In nucleotides, the CDR3 is TGTGCCAGCAGTCCCGACAGGGACCCCATGAACACTGAAGCTTTCTTT. The V call is TRBV6-2 or TRBV6-3, the J call TRBJ1-1; TRBD1 agrees at 7 bases. In germline, CDR1 is MNHEY, CDR2 SVGEGT. J lost 0 bases, V lost 5 bases, and 9 bases had no gene match. This CDR3 has 16 residues.

This clonotype has only a few counts. This chain uses TRBV10-3 with TRBJ2-3; perhaps TRBD2 as D (6 bases). The CDR3 contains 13 residues. CDR1 and CDR2 (germline): ENHRY, SYGVKD. V lost 6 bases, J lost 0 bases, and 7 bases lay in between. The CDR3 spells CAIRGGSTDTQYF. The DNA for the CDR3 is TGTGCCATCAGGGGGGGAAGCACAGATACGCAGTATTTT.

The J gene is TRBJ1-2, the V gene TRBV7-2; weak D call: TRBD1 (6 bases). Trimming pared 3 bases from V and 13 bases from J, leaving 9 bases between. Germline assignment: CDR1 SGHTA and CDR2 FQGNSA. CDR3 length: 10 amino acids. The CDR3 DNA reads as TGTGCCAGCAGCTTCGACAGGCCCACCTTC. This encodes CASSFDRPTF.

The chain couples TRBV5-4 to TRBJ2-3; weak D call: TRBD2 (7 bases). Germline CDR1 reads SGHNT; CDR2 reads YYREEE (reference sequence). CDR3 length: 15 amino acids. V lost 4 bases, J lost 1 base, and 13 bases lay in between. The CDR3 DNA sequence: TGTGCCAGCAGCGGGGGGGCAGGGGGCACAGATACGCAGTATTTT. It is translated as CASSGGAGGTDTQYF.

The chain carries TRBV19 and TRBJ2-5, with 7 nucleotides matching TRBD1. This CDR3 spans 15 amino acids. After removal of 5 bases from V and 1 base from J, the junction contained 7 bases not matched to a gene. CDR1 is LNHDA, CDR2 SQIVND, per germline (reference sequence). The CDR3: CASSPGQQTQETQYF. The CDR3 DNA sequence: TGTGCCAGTAGTCCGGGACAGCAGACCCAAGAGACCCAGTACTTC.

Ten or more counts support this clonotype. J is TRBJ1-4 and V is TRBV14; D might be TRBD1 (5 bases). The CDR3 has 13 amino acids. Germline CDR1 and CDR2: SGHDN and FVKESK. V was pared by 4 bases and J by 10 bases, with 13 bases between. The CDR3 loop reads CASSPTVTGKLFF. The CDR3 nucleotides are TGTGCCAGCAGCCCGACAGTTACCGGAAAACTGTTTTTT.

This clonotype was counted between two and nine times. This chain joins TRBV5-6 and TRBJ2-1, with D uncertain. This CDR3 is 14 amino acids long. V was cut by 4 bases and J by 5 bases, with 13 bases left in between. Germline CDR1 is SGHDT and CDR2 is YYEEEE. CDR3 nucleotide sequence: TGTGCCAGCAGCCGGGTGGCCCGAGACAATGAGCAGTTCTTC. The encoded protein is CASSRVARDNEQFF.

The J gene is TRBJ2-2, the V gene TRBV7-3, with D tentatively TRBD1 or TRBD2 (7 bases each). The CDR3 has 15 amino acids. In germline, CDR1 is SGHTA, CDR2 FQGTGA. With 5 bases removed from V and 3 bases from J, the gap between germline ends came to 13 bases. DNA of the CDR3: TGTGCCAGCAGCCCAGGGGGGGCCGACACCGGGGAGCTGTTTTTT. Protein sequence: CASSPGGADTGELFF.

The chain links TRBV11-2 to TRBJ2-5; unclear D gene. From germline, CDR1 is SGHAT and CDR2 FQNNGV. Deletions cut 5 bases from V and 5 bases from J, with 18 bases between. This CDR3 has 15 amino acids. In nucleotides, the CDR3 is TGTGCCAGCAGCCCGCCCGGACCCCTCGGGGAGACCCAGTACTTC. Translated, it gives CASSPPGPLGETQYF.

This clonotype was detected many times. This rearrangement joins TRBV25-1 to TRBJ2-3; weak D call: TRBD2 (6 bases). CDR1 MGHDK and CDR2 SYGVNS come from the germline V gene. V was shortened by 4 bases and J by 6 bases, with 23 bases between the two germline ends. CDR3 length equals 17 residues. The CDR3 loop reads CASSALAGRYVLDTQYF. CDR3 in DNA: TGTGCCAGCAGTGCTTTGGCAGGGAGGTATGTTTTGGATACGCAGTATTTT.

This clonotype was picked up a small number of times. The chain recombines TRBV7-9 with TRBJ2-7; no definite D call. CDR1 and CDR2 (germline): SEHNR, FQNEAQ (reference sequence). V gave up 7 bases and J gave up 6 bases, with 7 bases separating them. The CDR3 has 10 amino acids. As DNA, the CDR3 is TGTGCCAGCAAGCCCGGCGAGCAGTACGTC. It is translated as CASKPGEQYV.

This sequence joins TRBV7-2 and TRBJ1-2, with D unclear. CDR1 and CDR2 from the germline V gene are SGHTA and FQGNSA. V lost 0 bases and J lost 5, with 13 bases in between. This CDR3 is built from 15 residues. This CDR3 reads CASSLANDVRYGYTF. DNA for the CDR3: TGTGCCAGCAGCTTAGCGAACGACGTAAGATATGGCTACACCTTC.

This clonotype was recorded many times. The rearrangement uses TRBV29-1 and TRBJ2-7; D perhaps matches TRBD2 (5 bases). The ends were cut back, 4 bases at V and 6 bases at J, with 19 bases in the middle. Germline CDR1 and CDR2: SQVTM and ANQGSEA. The CDR3 runs 14 residues. CDR3: CSVGGLGRGSEQYF. In DNA, the CDR3 is TGCAGCGTTGGAGGGTTAGGCAGAGGGTCCGAGCAGTACTTC.

As to this clonotype: This is likely a read error, given that the CDR3 carries no conserved phenylalanine or tryptophan at its end. Because the CDR3's place on the DNA is in doubt, the DNA is left out and the CDR3 is given as listed by TCRdb. The chain links TRBV15 to TRBJ2-3; TRBD2, the table's D call, lacks a check against the DNA. Both ends counted, the CDR3 spans 13 residues. Germline V gene sequence: CDR1 LNHNV, CDR2 YYDKDF (reference sequence). CDR3 region: CATSRDLSGGSGL.

The V call is TRBV7-2, the J call TRBJ2-3; TRBD2 matches at 10 bases. The V gene's germline CDR1 is SGHTA and CDR2 FQGNSA. With V trimmed by 5 bases and J by 2 bases, 4 bases remained unmatched. The CDR3 runs 15 residues. DNA of the CDR3: TGTGCCAGCAGCACACTAGCGGGGAACACAGATACGCAGTATTTT. Its protein product is CASSTLAGNTDTQYF.

CDR3 sequence: CASRTPGPGSGELFF. CDR3 DNA sequence: TGTGCCAGCAGGACTCCGGGCCCCGGCTCCGGGGAGCTGTTTTTT. The rearrangement uses TRBV6-2 or TRBV6-3 and TRBJ2-2; D is uncertain. This CDR3 is 15 amino acids long. Germline CDR1 reads MNHEY; CDR2 reads SVGEGT. Trimming removed 6 bases at V and 6 bases at J, with 17 bases between.

In its sample, this clonotype was seen many times. V and J are TRBV15 and TRBJ2-7; 8 bases match TRBD1. The V gene end was trimmed by 1 base and the J gene end by 2 bases; junction bases not matched to a gene: 1. The CDR3 contains 14 residues. Germline CDR1 LNHNV, CDR2 YYDKDF (reference sequence). Written as DNA, the CDR3 is TGTGCCACCAGCAGAGGACAGGGGACCTACGAGCAGTACGTC. It encodes CATSRGQGTYEQYV.

The V gene is TRBV5-1, the J gene TRBJ2-2, with 12 bases aligning to TRBD2. The CDR3 has 15 amino acids. Unmatched junction bases numbered 4, after V lost 3 bases and J lost 7 bases. CDR1 and CDR2 (germline): SGHRS, YFSETQ. CDR3 DNA: TGCGCCAGCAGCTCGACTAGCGGGGGTCACGGGGAGCTGTTTTTT. Translation: CASSSTSGGHGELFF.

This clonotype was seen a handful of times. CDR3 coding DNA: TGTGCCAGCTCACCAGGGGGGGACCGGGGGTCACCCCTCCACTTT. Encoded protein: CASSPGGDRGSPLHF. This chain links TRBV18 with TRBJ1-6, with TRBD1 as a possible D gene (5 bases). Germline CDR1 reads KGHSH; CDR2 reads LQKENI. The CDR3 is 15 amino acids. Trimming took 2 bases from V and 10 from J, leaving 15 bases between them.

The chain combines TRBV3-2 with TRBJ2-1. TRBV3-2 is reported as a pseudogene. The CDR3 is 15 residues long. CDR3: CASSQDVRPYNEQFF. CDR3 bases: TGTGCCAGCAGCCAAGATGTTCGCCCTTACAATGAGCAGTTCTTC.